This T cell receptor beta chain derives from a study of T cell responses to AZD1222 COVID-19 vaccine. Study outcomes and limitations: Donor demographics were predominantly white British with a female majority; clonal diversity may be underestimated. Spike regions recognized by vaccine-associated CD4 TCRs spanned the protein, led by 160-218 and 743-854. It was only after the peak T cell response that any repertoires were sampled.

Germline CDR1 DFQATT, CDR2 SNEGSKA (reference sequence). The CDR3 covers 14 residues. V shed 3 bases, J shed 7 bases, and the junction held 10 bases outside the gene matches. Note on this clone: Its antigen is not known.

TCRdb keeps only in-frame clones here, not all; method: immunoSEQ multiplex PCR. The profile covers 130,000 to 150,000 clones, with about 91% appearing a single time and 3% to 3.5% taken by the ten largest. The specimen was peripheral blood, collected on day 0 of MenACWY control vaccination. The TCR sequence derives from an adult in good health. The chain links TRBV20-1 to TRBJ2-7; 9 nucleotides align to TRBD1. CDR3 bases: TGCAGTGCTAGTGTGTGGGACAGGGCGGGTGAGCAGTACTTC. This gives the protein CSASVWDRAGEQYF.